Sequencing of this TCR beta chain was carried out in a study of blood T cell repertoires in COVID-19. Germline CDR1 and CDR2: SGHNT and YENEEA. This CDR3 is built from 14 residues. J was trimmed by 7 bases and V by 5 bases; bases with no gene match: 11. Those enrolled, adults aged about 18 to 89 years, came from 25 or so US areas. Only in-frame clones appear in the TCRdb table, and some are missing; sequencing was by immunoSEQ multiplex PCR. This sample has about 310,000 clones, with about 88% found just once. Sequences were obtained from PBMCs or T cells enriched from blood (not recorded which). The TCR originated in a woman between 35 and 50 years old who had recovered from COVID-19. The rearrangement uses TRBV11-3 and TRBJ2-7, with 7 bases identical to TRBD2. CDR3 amino acids: CASSPSGPLGEQYF. The CDR3 coding sequence is TGTGCCAGCAGCCCTAGCGGACCGCTGGGAGAGCAGTACTTC.